Sequencing of this T cell receptor (beta chain) was carried out in a study of CD8 T cells in ankylosing spondylitis. Preparation of TCR beta libraries was done by quantitative 5'-RACE with molecular barcodes. TCRdb ran MiXCR on the 5' RACE reads and lists one entry per CDR3 protein. The sample holds 150,000 to 200,000 distinct CDR3 sequences, 10% to 15% seen once. This clonotype showed up many times. This TCR was sampled from a female donor with ankylosing spondylitis or in good health (not recorded which). Sequencing input: blood, either unsorted or a sorted T cell fraction (not recorded which).

CDR3 residues: CASSFSGTNQPQHF. The CDR3 coding sequence is TGTGCCAGCAGTTTTTCAGGGACTAATCAGCCCCAGCATTTT. The chain employs TRBV12-3 or TRBV12-4 and TRBJ1-5, with D perhaps matching TRBD1 (5 bases). Trimming stripped 3 bases from V and 4 bases from J, with 10 bases between. This CDR3 has 14 amino acids.